These T cell receptor beta chains were read from a single sample in a study of blood T cell repertoires in COVID-19. Data came from immunoSEQ multiplex PCR; TCRdb stores just in-frame clones and leaves some out. Here the sample spans about 140,000 clones, around 82% being singletons. Sequencing was carried out using PBMCs or T cells enriched from blood (not recorded which). The receptors shown here come from a man aged 40-49 years with acute COVID-19. CDR3s include the opening cysteine and the closing phenylalanine or tryptophan. D genes are given only for firm matches. Clone size is shown for a subset of rows, as once, few, many or a class of expanded clone.

v_gene	d_gene	j_gene	abundance	CDR3aa	CDR3nt
TRBV7-9	TRBD1	TRBJ2-1	-	CASSHRGQALNEQFF	TGTGCCAGCAGTCATCGCGGACAGGCCCTAAATGAGCAGTTCTTC
TRBV11-2	-	TRBJ2-1	-	CASSLQNEQFF	TGTGCCAGCAGCCTGCAGAATGAGCAGTTCTTC
TRBV12-3/TRBV12-4	-	TRBJ1-1	-	CASSSSGTRRAFF	TGTGCCAGCAGTTCTAGCGGAACAAGGCGGGCTTTCTTT
TRBV10-3	-	TRBJ2-3	-	CAISGQGDTQYF	TGTGCCATCAGTGGTCAGGGGGATACGCAGTATTTT
TRBV7-6	-	TRBJ1-1	-	CASSQRVDSWTEAFF	TGTGCCAGCAGCCAACGGGTGGACAGTTGGACTGAAGCTTTCTTT
TRBV7-2	TRBD2	TRBJ2-5	once	CASSRRTSGGAAETQYF	TGTGCCAGCAGCCGTCGGACTAGCGGGGGGGCAGCGGAGACCCAGTACTTC
TRBV2	TRBD1	TRBJ2-7	-	CASSKTGTYEQYF	TGTGCCAGCTCGAAGACAGGGACCTACGAGCAGTACTTC
TRBV5-1	TRBD2	TRBJ2-3	-	CASSLYRGADTQYF	TGCGCCAGCAGCTTGTATCGGGGGGCAGATACGCAGTATTTT
TRBV11-2	-	TRBJ2-7	-	CASSLIQASYEQYF	TGTGCCAGCAGCTTAATCCAGGCCTCCTACGAGCAGTACTTC
TRBV5-6	TRBD1	TRBJ2-2	-	CASSTPGQGYTGELFF	TGTGCCAGCAGCACCCCGGGACAGGGATACACCGGGGAGCTGTTTTTT
TRBV5-1	-	TRBJ2-7	-	CASSTGNTYEQYF	TGCGCCAGCAGCACCGGGAACACCTACGAGCAGTACTTC
TRBV5-1	-	TRBJ1-2	-	CASSSDLGDGYTF	TGCGCCAGCAGCTCGGACCTCGGGGATGGCTACACCTTC
TRBV7-8	TRBD2	TRBJ2-7	-	CASSLALTSGGVWEQYF	TGTGCCAGCAGCTTAGCCCTTACTAGCGGGGGGGTATGGGAGCAGTACTTC
TRBV11-2	TRBD1	TRBJ1-2	-	CASRTTGGGDGYTF	TGTGCCAGCAGAACGACAGGGGGTGGGGATGGCTACACCTTC
TRBV4-3	TRBD1	TRBJ2-1	-	CASSQDGGQVGEQFF	TGCGCCAGCAGCCAAGATGGGGGACAGGTGGGTGAGCAGTTCTTC
TRBV7-9	TRBD1	TRBJ2-6	-	CASSLGRGSSGANVLTF	TGTGCCAGCAGCTTAGGCAGGGGGAGCTCTGGGGCCAACGTCCTGACTTTC
TRBV18	TRBD2	TRBJ2-1	-	CASSPNRGGRTNYNEQFF	TGTGCCAGCTCACCGAATAGAGGCGGGAGGACAAACTACAATGAGCAGTTCTTC
TRBV4-1	-	TRBJ1-4	-	CASSQDWSSAEFF	TGCGCCAGCAGCCAAGATTGGAGCTCCGCGGAGTTTTTT
TRBV24-1	-	TRBJ2-1	-	CATSDGPNEQFF	TGTGCCACCAGTGATGGGCCCAATGAGCAGTTCTTC
TRBV30	TRBD1	TRBJ2-1	-	CAWSAGQGEGDEQFF	TGTGCCTGGAGTGCCGGACAGGGTGAGGGGGATGAGCAGTTCTTC
TRBV7-9	-	TRBJ2-5	-	CASSLVGGVETQYF	TGTGCCAGCAGCTTAGTAGGAGGGGTCGAGACCCAGTACTTC
TRBV19	-	TRBJ2-7	-	CASSIGGGYEQYF	TGTGCCAGTAGTATAGGAGGGGGCTACGAGCAGTACTTC
TRBV6-5	TRBD2	TRBJ2-7	-	CASSRTSEDYEQYF	TGTGCCAGCAGCCGGACTAGCGAGGACTACGAGCAGTACTTC
TRBV24-1	TRBD2	TRBJ2-7	-	CATSDLKLAGIYEQYF	TGTGCCACCAGTGATTTGAAACTAGCGGGGATATACGAGCAGTACTTC
TRBV30	-	TRBJ1-5	few	CAWRGQINQPQHF	TGTGCCTGGCGAGGACAGATCAATCAGCCCCAGCATTTT
TRBV27	TRBD1	TRBJ2-7	-	CASSYWTGPPFSYEQYF	TGTGCCAGCAGTTACTGGACAGGCCCGCCGTTCTCCTACGAGCAGTACTTC
TRBV9	-	TRBJ1-5	-	CASSADGGSNQPQHF	TGTGCCAGCAGCGCCGACGGAGGTAGCAATCAGCCCCAGCATTTT
TRBV5-1	TRBD2	TRBJ2-5	-	CASSLAWDGRETQYF	TGCGCCAGCAGCTTGGCTTGGGACGGGAGGGAGACCCAGTACTTC
TRBV7-9	TRBD2	TRBJ2-5	-	CASSPGLAGQETQYF	TGTGCCAGCAGCCCCGGACTAGCGGGGCAAGAGACCCAGTACTTC
TRBV15	TRBD1	TRBJ1-2	-	CATSRDINRGYGYTF	TGTGCCACCAGCAGAGATATAAACAGGGGCTATGGCTACACCTTC
TRBV2	-	TRBJ1-5	-	CASSAPHRGKKDQPQHF	TGTGCCAGCAGTGCCCCCCATAGAGGGAAGAAGGATCAGCCCCAGCATTTT
TRBV18	-	TRBJ2-5	-	CASSPSPETQYF	TGTGCCAGCTCACCCTCCCCAGAGACCCAGTACTTC
TRBV7-8	TRBD1	TRBJ2-1	few	CASSSGTGRFF	TGTGCCAGCAGCTCGGGGACAGGCAGGTTCTTC
TRBV2	-	TRBJ2-3	-	CASREDGSDTQYF	TGTGCCAGCAGGGAGGACGGATCAGATACGCAGTATTTT
TRBV7-8	-	TRBJ2-7	-	CASSSIVSPYEQYF	TGTGCCAGCAGCTCTATAGTATCTCCCTACGAGCAGTACTTC
TRBV5-4	TRBD1	TRBJ2-2	-	CASSSGTDYTGELFF	TGTGCCAGCAGCTCCGGGACAGACTACACCGGGGAGCTGTTTTTT
TRBV19	TRBD1	TRBJ1-6	-	CASSSPGQGPLHF	TGTGCCAGTAGTTCTCCGGGACAGGGGCCCCTCCACTTT
TRBV18	-	TRBJ2-1	-	CASSQDQSDEQFF	TGTGCCAGCTCACAAGATCAATCGGATGAGCAGTTCTTC
TRBV9	-	TRBJ2-7	-	CASSPGGVDYEQYF	TGTGCCAGCAGCCCTGGAGGAGTGGACTACGAGCAGTACTTC
TRBV28	TRBD1	TRBJ1-2	-	CASSPSTGGSYGYTF	TGTGCCAGCAGTCCAAGTACAGGGGGGAGCTATGGCTACACCTTC
TRBV5-1	TRBD2	TRBJ2-1	-	CASSVSGSIDEQFF	TGCGCCAGCAGCGTAAGCGGGAGTATCGATGAGCAGTTCTTC
TRBV28	TRBD2	TRBJ2-7	-	CASSRPISGGTYEQYF	TGTGCCAGCAGCCGGCCTATATCGGGAGGCACCTACGAGCAGTACTTC
TRBV27	TRBD2	TRBJ2-5	-	CASSERGGQETQYF	TGTGCCAGCAGTGAGCGGGGGGGCCAAGAGACCCAGTACTTC
TRBV4-1	-	TRBJ1-2	-	CASSQGRTDYNYGYTF	TGCGCCAGCAGCCAAGGTCGGACAGACTATAACTATGGCTACACCTTC
TRBV13	-	TRBJ1-1	-	CASSLGLPSTEAFF	TGTGCCAGCAGCTTAGGCCTGCCTAGCACTGAAGCTTTCTTT
TRBV7-2	-	TRBJ1-3	-	CASSPGQSSGNTIYF	TGTGCCAGCAGCCCTGGACAGAGCTCTGGAAACACCATATATTTT
TRBV10-3	TRBD2	TRBJ2-2	-	CAIRASGSGTGELFF	TGTGCCATCCGGGCTAGCGGGAGTGGTACCGGGGAGCTGTTTTTT
TRBV19	-	TRBJ1-3	-	CASSMGTYLGNTIYF	TGTGCCAGTAGTATGGGGACATACCTCGGAAACACCATATATTTT
TRBV28	TRBD1	TRBJ1-2	few	CATAYADREYGYTF	TGTGCCACCGCATACGCGGACAGGGAATATGGCTACACCTTC
TRBV6-5	-	TRBJ1-2	-	CASSSLEGGYTF	TGTGCCAGCAGTTCCCTGGAGGGAGGCTACACCTTC
TRBV4-3	-	TRBJ2-5	-	CASSQDLSGGGETQYF	TGCGCCAGCAGCCAAGATCTTAGCGGAGGAGGGGAGACCCAGTACTTC
TRBV3-1/TRBV3-2	TRBD2	TRBJ2-3	-	CASSLAGTSGRTTDTQYF	TGTGCCAGCAGCCTGGCCGGGACTAGCGGGAGGACCACAGATACGCAGTATTTT
TRBV5-1	TRBD2	TRBJ2-3	-	CASSSGGGTDTQYF	TGCGCCAGCAGCTCCGGGGGGGGCACAGATACGCAGTATTTT
TRBV5-8	TRBD1	TRBJ1-1	-	CASSSWTGNTEAFF	TGTGCCAGCAGCTCGTGGACAGGGAACACTGAAGCTTTCTTT
TRBV29-1	-	TRBJ2-1	-	CSVDREYNEQFF	TGCAGCGTTGATCGCGAGTACAATGAGCAGTTCTTC
TRBV3-1/TRBV3-2	-	TRBJ2-3	-	CASSQDRSTDTQYF	TGTGCCAGCAGCCAAGACCGTAGCACAGATACGCAGTATTTT
TRBV28	-	TRBJ1-3	-	CASSLETPGNTIYF	TGTGCCAGCAGTTTAGAGACTCCTGGAAACACCATATATTTT
TRBV18	-	TRBJ2-7	many	CASSASSYEQYF	TGTGCCAGCTCAGCCAGCTCCTACGAGCAGTACTTC
TRBV5-4	-	TRBJ2-3	-	CASSLSGDTDTQYF	TGTGCCAGCAGCTTGTCCGGGGACACAGATACGCAGTATTTT